The 24 T cell receptor beta chains below come from one sample, sequenced in a study of blood T cell repertoires in COVID-19. This table comes from immunoSEQ multiplex PCR, and its TCRdb copy is limited to in-frame clones, with some not included. The sample records roughly 130,000 clones, about 83% being singletons. The sequencing input was PBMCs or T cells enriched from blood (not recorded which). These receptors originate from a woman aged 25 to 39 who had recovered from COVID-19.

The genes are TRBV19 and TRBJ2-5; D gene uncertain. Germline CDR1 and CDR2: LNHDA and SQIVND (reference sequence). CDR3 length: 13 residues. V was pared by 6 bases and J by 5 bases, with 13 bases between. CDR3 amino acids: CASRPRGGETQYF. In DNA, the CDR3 is TGTGCCAGTAGGCCCAGAGGTGGGGAGACCCAGTACTTC. Full variable domain (missing parts from reference TRBV19 and TRBJ2-5): DGGITQSPKYLFRKEGQNVTLSCEQNLNHDAMYWYRQDPGQGLRLIYYSQIVNDFQKGDIAEGYSVSREKKESFPLTVTSAQKNPTAFYLCASRPRGGETQYFGPGTRLLVL.

The genes are TRBV7-3 and TRBJ2-3; TRBD2 might be the D (5 bases). V lost 2 bases to trimming and J lost 0 bases, with 15 bases between them. Germline V gene sequence: CDR1 SGHTA, CDR2 FQGTGA. This CDR3 is 17 amino acids long. The CDR3 DNA follows: TGTGCCAGCAGCTTATCTTCCAGCGGAAGGAGCACAGATACGCAGTATTTT. Translating it yields CASSLSSSGRSTDTQYF.

This chain connects TRBV28 to TRBJ1-3; a weak D match, TRBD1 (5 bases). V dropped 3 bases and J dropped 2 bases, with 11 bases sitting between them. This CDR3 comprises 15 residues. CDR1 and CDR2 (germline): MDHEN, SYDVKM. CDR3 amino acids: CASSLRSRAGNTIYF. DNA of the CDR3: TGTGCCAGCAGTTTGCGATCCAGGGCTGGAAACACCATATATTTT.

This chain joins TRBV18 and TRBJ1-3; TRBD1 matches at 8 bases. The V gene's germline CDR1 is KGHSH and CDR2 LQKENI. After removal of 3 bases from V and 3 bases from J, the junction contained 10 bases not matched to a gene. The CDR3 runs to 17 residues. The CDR3 is CASSPPAGGNFGNTIYF. The DNA for the CDR3 is TGTGCCAGCTCACCCCCCGCAGGGGGCAACTTTGGAAACACCATATATTTT.

The chain uses TRBV18 and TRBJ2-3; D might be TRBD1 (5 bases). This CDR3 region has 15 residues. Germline assignment: CDR1 KGHSH and CDR2 LQKENI. The V end was cut by 4 bases, the J end by 0 bases, with 11 bases between. The CDR3 DNA is TGTGCCAGCTCACAAGACAGCACGAGCACAGATACGCAGTATTTT. Protein: CASSQDSTSTDTQYF.

V usage is TRBV7-9 and J usage is TRBJ1-5, with TRBD1 as a possible D gene (5 bases). V lost 4 bases and J lost 7, with 17 bases in between. The CDR3 loop spans 15 amino acids. CDR1 SEHNR and CDR2 FQNEAQ come from the germline V gene (reference sequence). CDR3 in amino acids: CASSSGQRTPQPQHF. Written as DNA, the CDR3 is TGTGCCAGCAGCTCAGGCCAACGGACACCGCAGCCCCAGCATTTT.

V gene TRBV27 combines with J gene TRBJ1-6; 9 bases are a match to TRBD1. Trimming took 5 bases from V and 3 from J; bases not matched to a gene: 8. The CDR3 contains 17 residues. Germline CDR1 is MNHEY and CDR2 is SMNVEV (reference sequence). CDR3 DNA: TGTGCCAGCAGTCCCGGACAGGGGAGACTCTATAATTCACCCCTCCACTTT. Translated: CASSPGQGRLYNSPLHF.

The V call is TRBV9, the J call TRBJ1-4; 7 bases align to TRBD1. Germline V gene sequence: CDR1 SGDLS, CDR2 YYNGEE. There are 16 residues in the CDR3. Trimming took 3 bases from V and 5 from J; bases not matched to a gene: 10. CDR3 sequence (DNA): TGTGCCAGCAGCGAGGGGGCCGGGACCGCGAATGAAAAACTGTTTTTT. Translated, it gives CASSEGAGTANEKLFF. The full variable domain, completed using reference TRBV9 and TRBJ1-4, is DSGVTQTPKHLITATGQRVTLRCSPRSGDLSVYWYQQSLDQGLQFLIQYYNGEERAKGNILERFSAQQFPDLHSELNLSSLELGDSALYFCASSEGAGTANEKLFFGSGTQLSVL.

The chain employs TRBV24-1 and TRBJ2-1; 9 bases are shared with TRBD1. Germline trimming cut 2 bases from V and 7 bases from J; bases unmatched to any gene: 8. CDR3 length: 16 residues. The germline CDR1 and CDR2 sequences are KGHDR and SFDVKD. The CDR3 here is CATSDSGTGFENEQFF. The CDR3 bases are TGTGCCACCAGTGATTCCGGGACAGGGTTTGAAAATGAGCAGTTCTTC.

The chain combines TRBV18 with TRBJ1-2; no definite D call. The V end lost 3 bases, the J end lost 3 bases, and 8 bases lay between the germline ends. CDR3 length: 13 residues. CDR1 and CDR2 from the germline V gene are KGHSH and LQKENI. CDR3 amino acids: CASSPSRDYGYTF. The DNA of the CDR3 is TGTGCCAGCTCACCCTCCCGGGACTATGGCTACACCTTC.

The chain combines TRBV18 with TRBJ2-2, with a tentative D call TRBD2 (6 bases). Trimming removed 1 base at V and 0 bases at J, with 6 bases between. CDR1 and CDR2 from the germline V gene are KGHSH and LQKENI. The CDR3 runs 15 residues. This CDR3 is CASSPRRANTGELFF. CDR3 DNA: TGTGCCAGCTCACCACGGAGGGCGAACACCGGGGAGCTGTTTTTT.

The table lists this clone with many counts. The CDR3 region is CASSWQTGLYNEQFF. The CDR3 region has the DNA TGTGCCAGCAGTTGGCAGACAGGCCTCTACAATGAGCAGTTCTTC. The V gene is TRBV28, the J gene TRBJ2-1, with a tentative D call TRBD1 (6 bases). The CDR3 has 15 residues. Looked up from germline, CDR1 is MDHEN and CDR2 is SYDVKM. Trimming pared 4 bases from V and 3 bases from J, leaving 13 bases between.

The rearrangement uses TRBV28 and TRBJ2-1, with 11 bases that match TRBD2. V lost 1 base, J lost 9 bases, and 8 bases stayed unmatched. CDR1 is MDHEN and CDR2 is SYDVKM in the germline V gene. The CDR3 covers 16 residues. CDR3 loop: CASSLLGSGRAGEQFF. As DNA, the CDR3 is TGTGCCAGCAGTTTATTGGGTAGCGGGAGGGCCGGTGAGCAGTTCTTC.

This chain connects TRBV28 to TRBJ1-5; TRBD1 might be the D (5 bases). Germline assignment: CDR1 MDHEN and CDR2 SYDVKM. The ends were cut back, 3 bases at V and 4 bases at J, with 10 bases in the middle. This CDR3 region has 14 residues. CDR3 sequence: CASSFIQENQPQHF. CDR3 DNA: TGTGCCAGCAGTTTTATACAGGAAAATCAGCCCCAGCATTTT.

This sequence joins TRBV5-1 and TRBJ1-5; 8 positions agree with TRBD1. The CDR3 is made up of 14 amino acids. Germline-derived CDR1 and CDR2 are SGHRS and YFSETQ. V gave up 4 bases and J gave up 3 bases; unmatched junction bases: 3. CDR3 sequence reads: CASSLGQDNQPQHF. The DNA for the CDR3 is TGCGCCAGCAGCCTGGGACAGGACAATCAGCCCCAGCATTTT.

This chain connects TRBV4-3 to TRBJ2-2; 7 bases are shared with TRBD2. The V gene's germline CDR1 is LGHNA and CDR2 YSLEER. The V segment lost 4 bases and the J segment 6 bases; nucleotides outside the gene matches: 8. The CDR3 spans 15 residues. CDR3 nucleotides: TGCGCCAGCAGCCCTCCTGGACTAGGGGCCGGGGAGCTGTTTTTT. Translation gives CASSPPGLGAGELFF.

The chain joins TRBV4-2 to TRBJ2-1; D is undetermined. Germline CDR1 LGHNA, CDR2 YNFKEQ. There are 16 residues in the CDR3. The V end was cut by 0 bases, the J end by 0 bases, with 9 bases between. In DNA form, the CDR3 reads TGTGCCAGCAGCCAAGATCGCGCTGGCTCCTACAATGAGCAGTTCTTC. This translates into CASSQDRAGSYNEQFF.

This clone was recorded a few times. The chain is built from TRBV6-2 or TRBV6-3 and TRBJ2-7, with D uncertain. Trimming removed 2 bases from V and 4 bases from J, with 9 bases in between. Germline V gene lookup returns CDR1 MNHEY and CDR2 SVGEGT. The CDR3 has 13 residues. Here the CDR3 reads CASSYLQTYEQYF. The CDR3 bases are TGTGCCAGCAGTTACCTACAGACGTACGAGCAGTACTTC.

V is TRBV5-4 and J is TRBJ2-3; a weak D match, TRBD2 (5 bases). V was pared by 0 bases and J by 4 bases, with 12 bases between. The CDR3 spans 15 residues. From germline, CDR1 is SGHNT and CDR2 YYREEE (reference sequence). The CDR3 bases are TGTGCCAGCAGCTTGGCCCCCCGGGGTCCAGATACGCAGTATTTT. Translation: CASSLAPRGPDTQYF.

This chain connects TRBV9 to TRBJ1-2, with D perhaps TRBD1 (6 bases). The germline CDR1 and CDR2 sequences are SGDLS and YYNGEE. The V end was cut by 3 bases, the J end by 4 bases, with 16 bases between. CDR3 length: 15 residues. CDR3 amino acids: CASSGYRVGSYGYTF. The CDR3 region has the DNA TGTGCCAGCAGCGGTTACAGGGTTGGAAGCTATGGCTACACCTTC.

The chain carries TRBV7-2 and TRBJ1-2; D remains ambiguous. CDR1 and CDR2 (germline): SGHTA, FQGNSA. The CDR3 contains 13 residues. Trimming pared 1 base from V and 4 bases from J, leaving 7 bases between. CDR3 in DNA: TGTGCCAGCAGCTTAGAGGGAGGCTATGGCTACACCTTC. This sequence encodes CASSLEGGYGYTF. The variable domain in full, with the rest retrieved from reference TRBV7-2 and TRBJ1-2, is GAGVSQSPSNKVTEKGKDVELRCDPISGHTALYWYRQSLGQGLEFLIYFQGNSAPDKSGLPSDRFSAERTGGSVSTLTIQRTQQEDSAVYLCASSLEGGYGYTFGSGTRLTVV.

The chain couples TRBV28 to TRBJ1-5; 9 bases agree with TRBD1. The CDR3 covers 19 residues. Germline CDR1 is MDHEN and CDR2 is SYDVKM. The trim removed 5 bases at V and 0 bases at J, leaving 14 bases unmatched. The CDR3 coding sequence is TGTGCCAGCAGTACTTTTACCGGGACAGGGAGTTATAGCAATCAGCCCCAGCATTTT. Residues: CASSTFTGTGSYSNQPQHF.

The chain links TRBV29-1 to TRBJ2-5, with TRBD2 identical over 16 bases. The CDR3 covers 17 residues. The V gene's germline CDR1 is SQVTM and CDR2 ANQGSEA. Trimming cost V 5 bases and J 7 bases; bases outside gene matches: 13. The CDR3 spells CSVPEPGLAGGPMTQYF. The CDR3 nucleotides read TGCAGCGTTCCCGAACCGGGACTAGCGGGAGGGCCGATGACCCAGTACTTC.

The V gene is TRBV15, the J gene TRBJ2-1, with D unresolved. CDR1 LNHNV and CDR2 YYDKDF come from the germline V gene (reference sequence). This CDR3 has 14 amino acids. V was pared by 0 bases and J by 5 bases, with 8 bases between. The CDR3 DNA reads as TGTGCCACCAGCAGAGATCGACTTAACAATGAGCAGTTCTTC. It encodes CATSRDRLNNEQFF.